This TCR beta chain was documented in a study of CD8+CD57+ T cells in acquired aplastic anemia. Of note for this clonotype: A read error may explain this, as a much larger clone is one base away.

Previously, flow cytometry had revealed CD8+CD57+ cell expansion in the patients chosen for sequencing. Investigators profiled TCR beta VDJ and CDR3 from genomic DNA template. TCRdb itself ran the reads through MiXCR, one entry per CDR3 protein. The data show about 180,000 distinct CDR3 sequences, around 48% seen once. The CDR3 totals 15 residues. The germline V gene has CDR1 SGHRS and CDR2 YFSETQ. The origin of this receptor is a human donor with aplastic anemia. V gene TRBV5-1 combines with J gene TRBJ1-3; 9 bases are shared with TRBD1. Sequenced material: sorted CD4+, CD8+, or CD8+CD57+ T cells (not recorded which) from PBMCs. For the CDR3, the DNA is TGCGCCAGCAGCTTCGGACAGGGGATTGGAAACCCCATATATTTT. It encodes CASSFGQGIGNPIYF.